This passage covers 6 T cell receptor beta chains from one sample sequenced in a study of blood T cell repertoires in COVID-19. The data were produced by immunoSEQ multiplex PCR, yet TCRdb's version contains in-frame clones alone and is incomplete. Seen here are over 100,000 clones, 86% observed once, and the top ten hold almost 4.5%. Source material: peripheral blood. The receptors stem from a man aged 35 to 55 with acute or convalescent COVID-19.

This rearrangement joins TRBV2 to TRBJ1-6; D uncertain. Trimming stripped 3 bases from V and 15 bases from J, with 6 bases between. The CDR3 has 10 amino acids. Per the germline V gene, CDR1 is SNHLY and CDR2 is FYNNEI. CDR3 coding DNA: TGTGCCAGCAGTGAGAAACTCCTCCACTTT. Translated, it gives CASSEKLLHF.

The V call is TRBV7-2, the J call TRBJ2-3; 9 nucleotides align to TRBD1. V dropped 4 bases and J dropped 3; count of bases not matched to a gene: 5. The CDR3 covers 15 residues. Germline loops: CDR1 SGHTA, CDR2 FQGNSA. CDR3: CASSSRQGGTDTQYF. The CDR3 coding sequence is TGTGCCAGCAGCTCCAGACAGGGGGGAACAGATACGCAGTATTTT.

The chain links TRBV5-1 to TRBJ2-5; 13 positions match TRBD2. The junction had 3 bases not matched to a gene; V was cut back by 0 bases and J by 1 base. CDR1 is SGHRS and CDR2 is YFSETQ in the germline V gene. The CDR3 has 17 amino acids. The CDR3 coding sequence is TGCGCCAGCAGCTTGGGACTAGCGGGGGGTCCCCAAGAGACCCAGTACTTC. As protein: CASSLGLAGGPQETQYF.

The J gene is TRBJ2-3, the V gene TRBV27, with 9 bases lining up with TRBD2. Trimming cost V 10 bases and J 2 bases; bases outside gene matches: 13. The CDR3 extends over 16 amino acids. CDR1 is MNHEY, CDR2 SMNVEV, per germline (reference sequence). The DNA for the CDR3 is TGTGCCACCGCAGAGCGGGAGGTCTTCGACACAGATACGCAGTATTTT. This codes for CATAEREVFDTDTQYF.

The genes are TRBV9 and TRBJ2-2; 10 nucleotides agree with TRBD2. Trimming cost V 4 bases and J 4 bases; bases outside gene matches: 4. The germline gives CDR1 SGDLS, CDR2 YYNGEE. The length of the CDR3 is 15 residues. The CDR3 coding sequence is TGTGCCAGCAGCCCTAGCGGGAGTGCCACCGGGGAGCTGTTTTTT. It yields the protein CASSPSGSATGELFF.

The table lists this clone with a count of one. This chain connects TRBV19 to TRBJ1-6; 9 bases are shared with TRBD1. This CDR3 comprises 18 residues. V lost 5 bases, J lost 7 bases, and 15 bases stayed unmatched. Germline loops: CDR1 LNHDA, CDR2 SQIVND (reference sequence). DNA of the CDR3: TGTGCCAGTAGTCTTTTTTTATCGGGGACAGGGTGGAATTCACCCCTCCACTTT. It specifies CASSLFLSGTGWNSPLHF.